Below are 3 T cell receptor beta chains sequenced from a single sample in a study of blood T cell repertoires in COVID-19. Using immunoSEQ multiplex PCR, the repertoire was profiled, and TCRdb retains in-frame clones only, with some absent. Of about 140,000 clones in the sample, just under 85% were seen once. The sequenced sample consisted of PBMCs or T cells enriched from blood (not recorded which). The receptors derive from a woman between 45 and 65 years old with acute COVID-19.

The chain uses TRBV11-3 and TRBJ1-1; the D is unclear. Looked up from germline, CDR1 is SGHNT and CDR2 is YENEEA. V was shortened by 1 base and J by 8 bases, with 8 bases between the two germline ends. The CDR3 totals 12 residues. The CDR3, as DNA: TGTGCCAGCAGCTTAGGGCTTTACGAAGCTTTCTTT. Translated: CASSLGLYEAFF.

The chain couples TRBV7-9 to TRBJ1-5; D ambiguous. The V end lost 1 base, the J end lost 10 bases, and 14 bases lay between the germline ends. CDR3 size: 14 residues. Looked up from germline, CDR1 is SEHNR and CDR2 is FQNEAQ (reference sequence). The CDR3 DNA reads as TGTGCCAGCAGCTTAGGGGAGGAATCAGGCCCCCAGCATTTT. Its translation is CASSLGEESGPQHF.

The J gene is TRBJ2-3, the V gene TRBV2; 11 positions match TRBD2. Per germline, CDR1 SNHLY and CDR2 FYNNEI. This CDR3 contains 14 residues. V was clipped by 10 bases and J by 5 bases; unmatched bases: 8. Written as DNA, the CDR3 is TGTGCCATACCGACTAGCGGGATGGAAGATACGCAGTATTTT. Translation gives CAIPTSGMEDTQYF.